The clone carrying this T cell receptor (beta chain) showed up just a few times. These data are taken from a study of T-cell reconstitution after alpha-beta-depleted transplantation in children. Molecular barcoding with unique molecular identifiers was used for the TCRbeta library. TCRdb called the PCR reads again in MiXCR, with one record for every CDR3 protein. The table shows 190,000 or so distinct CDR3 sequences, with about 6.4% occurring only once. This clonotype was obtained from a human donor who donated a stem cell graft to a child with Wiskott-Aldrich syndrome. The specimen comprised PBMCs from the stem cell graft donor, sampled from the stem cell graft.

This chain's CDR3 is CASNDGDSGANVLTF. For the CDR3, the DNA is TGCGCCAGCAACGACGGCGACTCTGGGGCCAACGTCCTGACTTTC. J is TRBJ2-6 and V is TRBV5-1; no reliable D call. The CDR3 has 15 amino acids. Germline CDR1 and CDR2: SGHRS and YFSETQ. Deletions cut 6 bases from V and 0 bases from J, with 10 bases between.